The clone carrying this TCR beta chain was observed a few times. No antigen is known for it. TCRdb called the RT-PCR reads again in MiXCR, with one record for every CDR3 protein. The sample yields fewer than 550,000 distinct CDR3 sequences, 25% seen once. These data belong to a study of response to subunit inactivated influenza vaccine. The study, taken as a whole, reports: A suggestion made by the authors is that each seasonal influenza vaccination recruits few new T cells.

Between the trimmed V and J ends, which lost 2 bases and 7 bases, there was a span of 14 bases. This CDR3 comprises 14 residues. The chain employs TRBV12-3 or TRBV12-4 and TRBJ1-2; a possible D gene is TRBD1 (6 bases). The specimen comprised CD4+ T cells sorted from PBMCs, sampled roughly 5 days after vaccination. The receptor comes from a man in his forties or fifties who received an inactivated influenza vaccine. The CDR3 is CASSLNRAASGYTF. The CDR3 DNA is TGTGCCAGCAGTTTAAACAGGGCCGCATCTGGCTACACCTTC.